Below, one T cell receptor beta chain is given with its context. The antigen is unknown. This sample was included in a study of T cell responses to AZD1222 COVID-19 vaccine. Study-level points and caveats: Targets within unmutated variant regions were reportedly found for nearly half of spike-specific TCRs. Regions 160-218 and 743-854 held dominance among vaccine-associated CD4 TCRs, which spanned spike. A mostly white British donor set with more females was recruited, and clonal diversity was possibly underestimated.

Samples with a second dose at about 4 or about 12 weeks were pooled together. Clones were sequenced by immunoSEQ multiplex PCR, and TCRdb holds only the in-frame ones, with some missing. The sample includes 150,000 or so clones, roughly nine tenths seen only once; the top ten take over 3%. Germline lookup yields CDR1 MNHEY and CDR2 SVGAGI. There are 14 residues in the CDR3. V lost 6 bases and J lost 8, with 16 bases in between. The J gene is TRBJ1-4, the V gene TRBV6-5, with no clear D. The TCR was taken from an adult who received the AZD1222 COVID-19 vaccine. The starting material was peripheral blood, obtained 28 days after the second AZD1222 dose. The DNA of the CDR3 is TGTGCCAGCAGCAGCGAGTGGCTCAAGGAAAAACTGTTTTTT. Translation: CASSSEWLKEKLFF.